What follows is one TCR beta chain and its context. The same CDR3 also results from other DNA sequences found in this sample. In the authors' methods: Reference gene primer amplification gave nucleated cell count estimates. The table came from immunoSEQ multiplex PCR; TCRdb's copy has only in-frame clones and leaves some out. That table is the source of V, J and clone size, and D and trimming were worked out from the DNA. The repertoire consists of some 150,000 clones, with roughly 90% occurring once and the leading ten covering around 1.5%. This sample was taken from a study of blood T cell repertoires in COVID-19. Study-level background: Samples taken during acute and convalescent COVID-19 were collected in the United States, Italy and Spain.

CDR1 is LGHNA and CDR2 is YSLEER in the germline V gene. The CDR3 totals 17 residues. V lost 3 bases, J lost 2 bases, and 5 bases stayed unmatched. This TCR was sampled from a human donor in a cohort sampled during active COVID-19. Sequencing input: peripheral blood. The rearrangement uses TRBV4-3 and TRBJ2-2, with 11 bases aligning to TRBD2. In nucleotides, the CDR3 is TGCGCCAGCAGCCATCCGACTAGCGGGGAAAACACCGGGGAGCTGTTTTTT. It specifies CASSHPTSGENTGELFF.